These T cell receptor beta chains were read from a single sample in a study of shared clonotypes between healthy human individuals. Clones were read by immunoSEQ multiplex PCR, and TCRdb kept only the in-frame ones, dropping some. This sample has 100,000 to 120,000 clones, with around two thirds found just once. The sample was memory CD8+ T cells sorted from blood. The receptors shown here come from a woman aged 30 to 39 in good health. Each CDR3 is given with its conserved first and last residue. Each record gives: clone size, V gene, D gene, J gene, CDR3 DNA, CDR3 protein. D genes are given only for firm matches. The size of a clone is reported for some rows only, either as once, few or many, or as a class for expanded clones.

NA	TRBV2	NA	TRBJ1-5	TGTGCCAGCAGTGAAAGGGGTGTGATTTACGGTGGCAATCAGCCCCAGCATTTT	CASSERGVIYGGNQPQHF
many	TRBV11-3	NA	TRBJ2-5	TGTGCCAGCAGCTTGGGGGACGGCCATACGGAGACCCAGTACTTC	CASSLGDGHTETQYF
NA	TRBV5-5	NA	TRBJ2-7	TGTGCCAGCAGCCGGGGGACTCCGAACTCCTACGAGCAGTACTTC	CASSRGTPNSYEQYF
many	TRBV6-8	TRBD1	TRBJ1-3	TGTGCCAGCAGTTACTCGACGACGGGACAGGCATCCGCTGGAAACACCATATATTTT	CASSYSTTGQASAGNTIYF
NA	TRBV7-9	TRBD1	TRBJ2-5	TGTGCCAGCAGCTTAGCCACAGGGGGCTGGAAGACCCAGTACTTC	CASSLATGGWKTQYF
once	TRBV5-4	NA	TRBJ2-2	TGTGCCAGCAGCTTCCCGGGACAAGACTACACCGGGGAGCTGTTTTTT	CASSFPGQDYTGELFF
NA	TRBV29-1	TRBD2	TRBJ2-1	TGCAGCGTTGAAGATTGGCTAGCGGGAGTTAGGAATGAGCAGTTCTTC	CSVEDWLAGVRNEQFF
few	TRBV7-8	NA	TRBJ2-7	TGTGCCAGCAGCTTCTACTACGAGCAGTACTTC	CASSFYYEQYF
NA	TRBV7-9	TRBD2	TRBJ2-3	TGTGCCCTCCTAACCGGGACTAGCGGGCAACCTAGCACAGATACGCAGTATTTT	CALLTGTSGQPSTDTQYF
NA	TRBV19	TRBD1	TRBJ2-4	TGTGCCAGTAGTAGGATGAGCGGGACAGGGATGCTGGGCATTCAGTACTTC	CASSRMSGTGMLGIQYF
few	TRBV19	NA	TRBJ2-5	TGTGCCAGTAGTATAAGCCGGGGTACCAAAGAGACCCAGTACTTC	CASSISRGTKETQYF
once	TRBV6-6	NA	TRBJ1-5	TGTGCCAGCAGCACGGGAAGATTCTATAGCAATCAGCCCCAGCATTTT	CASSTGRFYSNQPQHF
NA	TRBV5-6	TRBD1	TRBJ2-7	TGTGCCAGCAGCTACCTAACAGGGGGAGGACTGTACGAGCAGTACTTC	CASSYLTGGGLYEQYF
few	TRBV5-6	NA	TRBJ1-4	TGTGCCAGCAGCTTGGAACAGGGCGGGGAAAAACTGTTTTTT	CASSLEQGGEKLFF
few	TRBV7-9	TRBD1	TRBJ2-7	TGTGCCAGCAGCTTAGGGACAGGGGGCTTGAAGGAGCAGTACTTC	CASSLGTGGLKEQYF
many	TRBV19	NA	TRBJ2-4	TGTGCCAGTTCTCCTTGGGAAGGGTCCAAAAACATTCAGTACTTC	CASSPWEGSKNIQYF
few	TRBV25-1	NA	TRBJ2-7	TGTGCCAGCAGTGACAGCACCTACGAGCAGTACTTC	CASSDSTYEQYF
NA	TRBV6-5	NA	TRBJ2-5	TGTGCCAGCAGTTACTATTTCGGACGGACAGAGGAGACCCAGTACTTC	CASSYYFGRTEETQYF
once	TRBV28	NA	TRBJ2-7	TGTGCCAGCAGTTTGGCTAGAGAGTCCTACGAGCAGTACTTC	CASSLARESYEQYF
NA	TRBV28	NA	TRBJ2-2	TGTGCCAGCAGAGCTACCGGGGCCCGAATGGTAGGGGAGCTGTTTTTT	CASRATGARMVGELFF
NA	TRBV22-1	NA	TRBJ1-2	TGTCCTGGGAAGACCTATGGCTACACCTTC	CPGKTYGYTF
NA	TRBV6-1	NA	TRBJ1-4	TGTGCCAGCAGTGTCGCGGCGTCGTCTAATGAAAAACTGTTTTTT	CASSVAASSNEKLFF
NA	TRBV9	TRBD2	TRBJ2-7	TGTGCCAGCAGCCCACGGACTAGCGTGGAGGGAGAGCAGTACTTC	CASSPRTSVEGEQYF
once	TRBV9	NA	TRBJ1-1	TGTGCCAGCAGCCAGACAGGCACTGAAGCTTTCTTT	CASSQTGTEAFF
many	TRBV11-2	NA	TRBJ1-1	TGTGCCAGCAGCTTCTTAGGCACCGGGAGAAACACTGAAGCTTTCTTT	CASSFLGTGRNTEAFF
NA	TRBV25-1	NA	TRBJ2-7	TGTGCCAGCAGTGGACTTCGGGGGAAAGAATACGAGCAGTACTTC	CASSGLRGKEYEQYF
NA	TRBV11-3	NA	TRBJ2-1	TGTGCCAGCAGCTTAGGTCCCTACAATGAGCAGTTCTTC	CASSLGPYNEQFF
NA	TRBV28	NA	TRBJ2-5	TGTGCCAGCAGAAAAAGACTAGGGTGGGAGACCCAGTACTTC	CASRKRLGWETQYF
NA	TRBV28	TRBD2	TRBJ2-3	TGTGCCAGCAGTTTAAGGCCGGGGGGGCGGGAGATGGCAGATACGCAGTATTTT	CASSLRPGGREMADTQYF
NA	TRBV7-8	NA	TRBJ2-7	TGTGCCAGCAGCTCCATTGACCGGGACGTAGCCTACGAGCAGTACTTC	CASSSIDRDVAYEQYF
NA	TRBV15	NA	TRBJ2-7	TGTGCCACCAGCAGCTCTGCAGGACGGAGGGGTGAGCAGTACTTC	CATSSSAGRRGEQYF
few	TRBV4-2	TRBD1	TRBJ1-2	TGTGCCAGCAGCCAAGGGGACAGTGGCTACACCTTC	CASSQGDSGYTF
NA	TRBV5-1	NA	TRBJ1-2	TGCGCCAGCAGCTTGGGGGCAGGGGCGAAAGCTAACTATGGCTACACCTTC	CASSLGAGAKANYGYTF
NA	TRBV28	TRBD2	TRBJ2-1	TGTGCCAGCAGCAAGACTAGCGGGAAATCCTACAATGAGCAGTTCTTC	CASSKTSGKSYNEQFF
few	TRBV9	NA	TRBJ1-4	TGTGCCAGCATCAATGCAACTAATGAAAAACTGTTTTTT	CASINATNEKLFF
NA	TRBV27	NA	TRBJ2-2	TGTGCCAGCAGTTTAGGCCCCCTTTTAGGAAACCGGGAGCTGTTTTTT	CASSLGPLLGNRELFF
few	TRBV6-1	NA	TRBJ2-7	TGTGCCAGCAGTGAAATTTTAGGGGAAAGGGACGAGCAGTACTTC	CASSEILGERDEQYF
NA	TRBV5-6	NA	TRBJ2-1	TGTGCCAGCAGCTTTATTAATGAGCAGTTCTTC	CASSFINEQFF
few	TRBV11-3	NA	TRBJ2-3	TGTGCCAGCAGTCAACGGGACGGAGGCACAGATACGCAGTATTTT	CASSQRDGGTDTQYF
NA	TRBV25-1	NA	TRBJ2-7	TGTGCCAGCAGTGACTCCGAACCGCAGGGGGGGTTCTACGAGCAGTACTTC	CASSDSEPQGGFYEQYF
NA	TRBV4-1	TRBD2	TRBJ2-7	TGCGCCAGCAGCCAAGATCTAATGGAGAGGGGACTAGCAAGCTTC	CASSQDLMERGLASF
NA	TRBV5-1	NA	TRBJ1-5	TGCGCCAGCAGCTTGGGATCCGGGGGGTGGCCCCAGCATTTT	CASSLGSGGWPQHF
many	TRBV6-5	NA	TRBJ2-3	TGTGCCAGCAACCAACTAGACCCCTCCGACGCGCAGTATTTT	CASNQLDPSDAQYF
NA	TRBV5-6	NA	TRBJ2-7	TGTGCCAGCAGCTTAGGATTCTACGAGCAGTACTTC	CASSLGFYEQYF
NA	TRBV18	NA	TRBJ2-7	TGTGCCAGCTCCCCCGACTCAACATACGAGCAGTACTTC	CASSPDSTYEQYF
NA	TRBV19	NA	TRBJ1-5	TGTGCCAGTAGTACCCCACCAGTCACAGGGAAGAGGGGCAATCAGCCCCAGCATTTT	CASSTPPVTGKRGNQPQHF